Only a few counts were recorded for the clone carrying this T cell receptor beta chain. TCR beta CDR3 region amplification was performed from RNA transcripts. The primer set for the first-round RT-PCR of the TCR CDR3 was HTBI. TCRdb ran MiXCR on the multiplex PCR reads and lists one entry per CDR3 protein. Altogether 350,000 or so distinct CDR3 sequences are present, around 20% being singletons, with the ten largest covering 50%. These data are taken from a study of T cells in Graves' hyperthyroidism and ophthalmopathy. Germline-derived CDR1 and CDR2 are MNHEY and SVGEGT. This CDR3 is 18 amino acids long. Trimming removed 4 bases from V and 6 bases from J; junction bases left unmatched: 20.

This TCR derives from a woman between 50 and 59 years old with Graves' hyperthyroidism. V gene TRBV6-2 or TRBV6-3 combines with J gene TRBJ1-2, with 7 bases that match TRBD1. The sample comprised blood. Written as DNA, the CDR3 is TGTGCCAGCAGTTCTCGAACAGGGGACCCCTACAAAGACGATGGCTACACCTTC. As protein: CASSSRTGDPYKDDGYTF.